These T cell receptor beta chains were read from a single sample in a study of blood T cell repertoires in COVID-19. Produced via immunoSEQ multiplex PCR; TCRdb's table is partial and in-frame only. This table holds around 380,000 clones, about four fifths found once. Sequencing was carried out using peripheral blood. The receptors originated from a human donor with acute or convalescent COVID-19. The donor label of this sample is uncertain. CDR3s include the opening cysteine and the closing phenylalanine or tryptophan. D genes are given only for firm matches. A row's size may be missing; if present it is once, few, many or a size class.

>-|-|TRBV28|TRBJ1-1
TGTGCCAGCAGTTTAAGCGGCGGGAACACTGAAGCTTTCTTT
CASSLSGGNTEAFF
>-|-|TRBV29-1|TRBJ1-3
TGCAGCGTTGAAGATCGGGGAATTAGTGGAAACACCATATATTTT
CSVEDRGISGNTIYF
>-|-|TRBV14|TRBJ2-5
TGTGCCAGCAGCCAAGTATCTTTGACAGCGGGCCCACAAGAGACCCAGTACTTC
CASSQVSLTAGPQETQYF
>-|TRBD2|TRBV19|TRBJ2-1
TGTGCCAGTAGTACTGGGACTAGCGGGAGCAATGAGCAGTTCTTC
CASSTGTSGSNEQFF
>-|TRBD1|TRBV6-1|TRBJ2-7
TGTGCCAGCAGTGAACCGGGACAGGGGAGGACCTACGAGCAGTACTTC
CASSEPGQGRTYEQYF
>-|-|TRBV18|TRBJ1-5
TGTGCCAGCTCACCCCCGGGTCAGCCCCAGCATTTT
CASSPPGQPQHF
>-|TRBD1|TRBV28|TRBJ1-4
TGTGCCAGCAGTTTAGCGGGCCCAGGGGGGGAAAAACTGTTTTTT
CASSLAGPGGEKLFF
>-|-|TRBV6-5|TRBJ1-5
TGTGCCAGCAGCGCGGGGCGAGGGGGCAATCAGCCCCAGCATTTT
CASSAGRGGNQPQHF
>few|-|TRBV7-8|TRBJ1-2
TGTGCCAGCAGCTTAGCACAGCAAGACTATGGCTACACCTTC
CASSLAQQDYGYTF
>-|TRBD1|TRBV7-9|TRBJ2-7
TGTGCCAGCAGTTCTGGACACGGGACAGCTGGGTACTTC
CASSSGHGTAGYF
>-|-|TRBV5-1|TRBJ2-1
TGCGCCAGCAGCTCGACAAGCGGCAGCTCCTACAATGAGCAGTTCTTC
CASSSTSGSSYNEQFF
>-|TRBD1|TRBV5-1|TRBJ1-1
TGCGCCAGCAGAGGACAGGCCCGTGAAGCTTTCTTT
CASRGQAREAFF
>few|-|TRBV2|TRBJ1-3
TGTGCCAGCAGTGCCCAGGGGGGAAACACCATATATTTT
CASSAQGGNTIYF
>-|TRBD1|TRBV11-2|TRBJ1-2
TGTGCCAGCAGCACAGAACAGGGGGCTTTTCCTTATGGCTACACCTTC
CASSTEQGAFPYGYTF
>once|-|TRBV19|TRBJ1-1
TGTGCCAGTAGTATAATCGGGTGGACTGAAGCTTTCTTT
CASSIIGWTEAFF
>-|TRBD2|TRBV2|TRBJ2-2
TGTGCCAGCAGAACCAGTCTAGCGGGAGGTTGGGCCGGGGAGCTGTTTTTT
CASRTSLAGGWAGELFF
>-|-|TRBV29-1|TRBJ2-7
TGCAGCGTCCGGAGCTCCTACGAGCAGTACTTC
CSVRSSYEQYF
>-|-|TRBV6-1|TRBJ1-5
TGTGCCAGCAGTGAAGCGGGGGGAGGCAATCAGCCCCAGCATTTT
CASSEAGGGNQPQHF
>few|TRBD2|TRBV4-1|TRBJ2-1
TGCGCCAGCAGCCAAGATGGGACTAGAAATGAGCAGTTCTTC
CASSQDGTRNEQFF
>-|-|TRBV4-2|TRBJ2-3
TGTGCCAGCAGCCGCCGGGACACCTCTAGCACAGATACGCAGTATTTT
CASSRRDTSSTDTQYF
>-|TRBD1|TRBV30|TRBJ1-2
TGTGCCTGGAGACAAGGCGACAGGGCGATTGGATATGGCTACACCTTC
CAWRQGDRAIGYGYTF
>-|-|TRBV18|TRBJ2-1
TGTGCCAGCTCACCCGAGACTAGAGGCGAGCAGTTCTTC
CASSPETRGEQFF
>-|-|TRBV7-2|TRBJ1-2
TGTGCCAGCAGCTCGACTCACCAATCGCCCCCCGCCTTC
CASSSTHQSPPAF
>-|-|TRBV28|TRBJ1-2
TGTGCCAGCAGTTTAAAGGCCGGGTTCTATGGCTACACCTTC
CASSLKAGFYGYTF
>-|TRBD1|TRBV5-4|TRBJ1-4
TGTGCCAGCAGCTTGCGGGACAGGGGGGAAACTAATGAAAAACTGTTTTTT
CASSLRDRGETNEKLFF
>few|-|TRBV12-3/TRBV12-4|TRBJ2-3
TGTGCCAGCAGCCTCCGGGATACGCAGTATTTT
CASSLRDTQYF
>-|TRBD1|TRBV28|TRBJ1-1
TGTGCCAGCAGCCCGGACAGGAGTGAAGCTTTCTTT
CASSPDRSEAFF
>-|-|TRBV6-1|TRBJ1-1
TGTGCCAGCAGTGAAAGATCCGACAGGCCACGGGCTGAAGCTTTCTTT
CASSERSDRPRAEAFF
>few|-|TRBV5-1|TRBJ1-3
TGCGCCAGCAGCCCAGATGCAGACTCTGGAAACACCATATATTTT
CASSPDADSGNTIYF
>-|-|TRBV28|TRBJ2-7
TGTGCCAGCAGTTCCCCTCGAGGAGCGAGCGGGTACGAGCAGTACTTC
CASSSPRGASGYEQYF
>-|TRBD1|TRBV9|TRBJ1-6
TGTGCCAGCAGCGTTGGGACAGGGGTTAATTCACCCCTCCACTTT
CASSVGTGVNSPLHF
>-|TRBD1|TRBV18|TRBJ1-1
TGTGCCAGCTCATTTCTAGGACAGGAGGGGAACACTGAAGCTTTCTTT
CASSFLGQEGNTEAFF
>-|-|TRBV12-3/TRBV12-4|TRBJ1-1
TGTGCCAGCAGAGACGGACAAGAAGCTTTCTTT
CASRDGQEAFF
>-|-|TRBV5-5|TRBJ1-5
TGTGCCAGCAGCCGCAGGGCAGGGGAGGGCCAGCCCCAGCATTTT
CASSRRAGEGQPQHF
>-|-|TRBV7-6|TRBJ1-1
TGTGCCAGCAGCCTCCTTTCTAGCGGGATTGGTAAAGTTGCTGAAGCTTTCTTT
CASSLLSSGIGKVAEAFF
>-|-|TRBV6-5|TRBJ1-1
TGTGCCAGCAGTTACGGAGGGGCGACTGGTGAAGCTTTCTTT
CASSYGGATGEAFF
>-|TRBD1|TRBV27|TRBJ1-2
TGTGCCAGCAGTTTCTTGGGGACAGGGAAAGGAGATGGCTACACCTTC
CASSFLGTGKGDGYTF
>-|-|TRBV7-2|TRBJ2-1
TGTGCCAGCAGCTTTGGGCAGAGAGGGAACAATGAGCAGTTCTTC
CASSFGQRGNNEQFF
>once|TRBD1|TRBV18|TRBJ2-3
TGTGCCAGCTCACTAGGACAGGGCCCAGATACGCAGTATTTT
CASSLGQGPDTQYF
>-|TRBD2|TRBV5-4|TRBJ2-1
TGTGCCAGCAGCCCTGGGACTAGTCGTACTGAGCAGTTCTTC
CASSPGTSRTEQFF
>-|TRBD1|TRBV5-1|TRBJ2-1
TGCGCCAGCAGCTTGGCCCCGACAGGGCGGCACAATGAGCAGTTCTTC
CASSLAPTGRHNEQFF
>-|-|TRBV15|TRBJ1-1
TGTGCCACCAGCAGAGGGAGGAACACTGAAGCTTTCTTT
CATSRGRNTEAFF
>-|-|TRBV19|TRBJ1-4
TGTGCCAGTAGTCGCCGAGATCGTGAAAAACTGTTTTTT
CASSRRDREKLFF
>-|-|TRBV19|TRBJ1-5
TGTGCCAGTAGTATATGGCAGAGCAATCAGCCCCAGCATTTT
CASSIWQSNQPQHF
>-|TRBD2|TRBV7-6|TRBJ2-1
TGTGCCAGCAGCTTAACGGGACTAGCGTCAACCCCAAATGGTGAGCAGTTCTTC
CASSLTGLASTPNGEQFF